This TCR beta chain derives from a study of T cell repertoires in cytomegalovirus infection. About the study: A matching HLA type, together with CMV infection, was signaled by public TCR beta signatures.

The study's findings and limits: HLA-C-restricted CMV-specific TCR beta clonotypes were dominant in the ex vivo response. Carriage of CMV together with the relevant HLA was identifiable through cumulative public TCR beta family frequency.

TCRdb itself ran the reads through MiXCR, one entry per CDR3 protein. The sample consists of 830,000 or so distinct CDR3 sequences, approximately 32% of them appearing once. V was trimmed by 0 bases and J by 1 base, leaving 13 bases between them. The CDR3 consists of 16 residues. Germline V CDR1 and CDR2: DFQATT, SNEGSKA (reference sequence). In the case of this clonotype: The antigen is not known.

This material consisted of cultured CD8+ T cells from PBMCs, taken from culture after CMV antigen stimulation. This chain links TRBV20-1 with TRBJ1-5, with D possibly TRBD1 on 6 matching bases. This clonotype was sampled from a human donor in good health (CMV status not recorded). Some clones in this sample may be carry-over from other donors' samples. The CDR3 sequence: CSARDLEGVSNQPQHF. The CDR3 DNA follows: TGCAGTGCTAGAGATCTTGAGGGGGTGAGCAATCAGCCCCAGCATTTT.